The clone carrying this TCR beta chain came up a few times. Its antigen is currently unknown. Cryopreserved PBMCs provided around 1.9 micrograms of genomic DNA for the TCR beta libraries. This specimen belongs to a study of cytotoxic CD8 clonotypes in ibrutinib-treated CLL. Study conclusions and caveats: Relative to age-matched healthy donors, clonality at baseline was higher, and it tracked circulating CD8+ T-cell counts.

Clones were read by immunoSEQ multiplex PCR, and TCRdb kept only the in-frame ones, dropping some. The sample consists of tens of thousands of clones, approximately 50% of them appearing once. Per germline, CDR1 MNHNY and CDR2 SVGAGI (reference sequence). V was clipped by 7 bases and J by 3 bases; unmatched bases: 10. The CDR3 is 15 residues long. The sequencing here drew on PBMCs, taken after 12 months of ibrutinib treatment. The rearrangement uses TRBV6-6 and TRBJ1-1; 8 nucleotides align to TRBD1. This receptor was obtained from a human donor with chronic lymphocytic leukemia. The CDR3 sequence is CASKGTGGFDTEAFF. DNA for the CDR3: TGTGCCAGCAAGGGTACAGGGGGATTTGACACTGAAGCTTTCTTT.